This TCR beta chain was profiled in a study of radiotherapy plus CTLA-4 blockade in lung cancer. Study-level points and caveats: Clones derived from tumor TCRs expanded in blood after radiotherapy plus ipilimumab. In blood, early T cell clone dynamics reportedly predicted response best, together with interferon-beta.

Receiving focal radiation plus CTLA-4 blockade with ipilimumab were patients who had chemo-refractory metastatic non-small-cell lung cancer. This CDR3 spans 15 amino acids. Trimming shortened V by 6 bases and J by 5 bases, and 19 bases separated the two germline ends. CDR1 and CDR2 from the germline V gene are MNHNS and SASEGT. As for this clone: Its specificity is unknown.

Profiled with immunoSEQ multiplex PCR; TCRdb holds only in-frame clones, not every one. Among some 110,000 clones, roughly 86% were seen once, and the ten largest hold about 3.3%. Sequenced here: peripheral blood, sampled from a patient treated with radiotherapy plus ipilimumab. This sequence originates from a human donor with non-small cell lung cancer that progressed on radiotherapy plus ipilimumab. Some clones in this sample may be carry-over from other donors' samples. The chain has TRBV6-1 and TRBJ2-5; the D is unclear. The CDR3 coding sequence is TGTGCCAGCAGACCCCAAGTGGCCCCAGTGGAGACCCAGTACTTC. Protein: CASRPQVAPVETQYF.